These 4 T cell receptor beta chains were sequenced from one sample in a study of breast tumors, draining lymph nodes, adjacent tissues. From the multiplex PCR reads, TCRdb called clonotypes with MiXCR, one entry per CDR3 protein. Of 47,000 or so distinct CDR3 sequences in the sample, more than 20% were seen once. Material: breast tumor tissue. These TCRs come from a female donor with breast cancer. Some clones in this sample may be carry-over from other donors' samples.

This clonotype was found many times. The V and J genes are TRBV20-1 and TRBJ1-3; D not certain. Germline CDR1 DFQATT, CDR2 SNEGSKA (reference sequence). The CDR3 is 13 amino acids. V gave up 6 bases and J gave up 4 bases, with 13 bases separating them. This CDR3 is CSALPDGGNTIYF. The CDR3 DNA is TGCAGTGCCCTCCCCGACGGGGGAAACACCATATATTTT.

This clonotype was detected many times. This chain uses TRBV7-9 with TRBJ2-7; 9 nucleotides line up with TRBD1. The CDR3 sequence is 14 residues long. The V gene's germline CDR1 is SEHNR and CDR2 FQNEAQ (reference sequence). J lost 3 bases, V lost 6 bases, and 6 bases had no gene match. DNA of the CDR3: TGTGCCAGCAGGCCCGGGACAGGGCTCTACGAGCAGTACTTC. Encoded protein: CASRPGTGLYEQYF.

This clonotype occurred many times. The chain is built from TRBV4-2 and TRBJ2-7, with 7 bases lining up with TRBD2. V lost 1 base, J lost 3 bases, and 3 bases stayed unmatched. Germline CDR1 LGHNA, CDR2 YNFKEQ. The CDR3 is 14 amino acids. The CDR3 DNA sequence: TGTGCCAGCAGCCAAGGTCGGGAGGACTACGAGCAGTACTTC. It is translated as CASSQGREDYEQYF.

This clonotype occurred many times. The chain has TRBV20-1 and TRBJ2-1; D is possibly TRBD1 or TRBD2 (5 bases each). The CDR3 totals 15 residues. With 7 bases removed from V and 6 bases from J, the gap between germline ends came to 22 bases. Germline CDR1 is DFQATT and CDR2 is SNEGSKA (reference sequence). The CDR3 reads CSVPRPRGTFNEQFF. CDR3 sequence (DNA): TGCAGTGTCCCCCGACCCCGGGGCACCTTCAATGAGCAGTTCTTC.